The 31 T cell receptor beta chains given below trace back to one sample, sequenced in a study of monozygotic twins with inflammatory bowel disease. From the 5' RACE reads, TCRdb lists one entry per CDR3 protein and no DNA. The sample totals 300,000 to 400,000 distinct CDR3 sequences. The source material was blood. These receptors came from a human donor with ulcerative colitis or Crohn's disease, or a healthy co-twin of an affected twin (not recorded which).

CDR3 amino acids: CASSLDPPTGNTGELFF. The rearrangement links TRBV5-1 to TRBJ2-2; TCRdb calls TRBD1, which cannot be checked without DNA. Germline lookup yields CDR1 SGHRS and CDR2 YFSETQ. The CDR3 covers 17 residues.

The rearrangement joins TRBV24-1 to TRBJ1-2; TCRdb outputs TRBD1, but without DNA this stays unchecked. CDR1 and CDR2 from the germline V gene are KGHDR and SFDVKD. The length of the CDR3 is 14 residues. This CDR3 is CATSEPDSPYGYTF.

This rearrangement joins TRBV20-1 to TRBJ2-1; TCRdb proposes TRBD2, but this gene call is untestable without DNA. The CDR3 sequence is 17 residues long. Germline V CDR1 and CDR2: DFQATT, SNEGSKA (reference sequence). CDR3 sequence reads: CSARPPLAGGRENEQFF.

This chain connects TRBV11-2 to TRBJ2-2; as DNA is missing, the TRBD1 call by TCRdb cannot be tested. Germline loops: CDR1 SGHAT, CDR2 FQNNGV. The CDR3 is 14 residues long. This CDR3 is CASSLTGKVGELFF. The variable domain in full, with the rest retrieved from reference TRBV11-2 and TRBJ2-2, is EAGVAQSPRYKIIEKRQSVAFWCNPISGHATLYWYQQILGQGPKLLIQFQNNGVVDDSQLPKDRFSAERLKGVDSTLKIQPAKLEDSAVYLCASSLTGKVGELFFGEGSRLTVL.

V usage is TRBV27 and J usage is TRBJ2-3; TCRdb's D gene call, TRBD1, goes unchecked for lack of DNA. The CDR3 runs to 16 residues. Germline assignment: CDR1 MNHEY and CDR2 SMNVEV (reference sequence). The CDR3 sequence: CASSRPGGSSTDTQYF.

The chain combines TRBV6-1 with TRBJ2-2; TCRdb calls TRBD1, which cannot be checked without DNA. The CDR3 runs 14 residues. In germline, CDR1 is MNHNS, CDR2 SASEGT. The chain's CDR3 is CASSRDTWTGELFF.

V and J are TRBV18 and TRBJ2-5; the TRBD1 assignment by TCRdb is unverifiable without DNA. The CDR3 runs 14 residues. Germline assignment: CDR1 KGHSH and CDR2 LQKENI. CDR3 residues: CASSPETGNQVQYF.

This chain connects TRBV5-1 to TRBJ2-1; TCRdb reports TRBD1, a call that lacks DNA to check it against. Looked up from germline, CDR1 is SGHRS and CDR2 is YFSETQ. The CDR3 runs 15 residues. This CDR3 reads CASSIYGQGNNEQFF.

This chain links TRBV9 with TRBJ2-1; the TCRdb D gene call, TRBD2, has no DNA to confirm it. This CDR3 comprises 15 residues. Germline assignment: CDR1 SGDLS and CDR2 YYNGEE. CDR3 protein: CASSVVSGPDNEQFF.

The chain links TRBV7-2 to TRBJ2-2; TCRdb calls TRBD2, which cannot be checked without DNA. This CDR3 is 16 amino acids long. The V gene's germline CDR1 is SGHTA and CDR2 FQGNSA. This chain's CDR3 is CASSLEGGHHTGELFF.

The chain combines TRBV20-1 with TRBJ1-4. This CDR3 contains 14 residues. Germline CDR1 and CDR2: DFQATT and SNEGSKA (reference sequence). Here the CDR3 reads CSARQVRTNEKLFF.

V and J are TRBV9 and TRBJ2-2. The CDR3 has 13 residues. CDR1 SGDLS and CDR2 YYNGEE come from the germline V gene. CDR3 sequence: CASSVVGTGELFF.

The V call is TRBV6-2 or TRBV6-3, the J call TRBJ2-7; TCRdb outputs TRBD1, but without DNA this stays unchecked. Germline CDR1 reads MNHEY; CDR2 reads SVGEGT. The CDR3 is 17 amino acids. The CDR3 here is CASSYSGGEPHHYEQYF.

V is TRBV7-3 and J is TRBJ1-1. Looked up from germline, CDR1 is SGHTA and CDR2 is FQGTGA. The CDR3 covers 12 residues. CDR3 sequence: CASSLRVEEAFF. The complete variable domain, with remaining parts taken from reference TRBV7-3 and TRBJ1-1, reads GAGVSQTPSNKVTEKGKYVELRCDPISGHTALYWYRQSLGQGPEFLIYFQGTGAADDSGLPNDRFFAVRPEGSVSTLKIQRTERGDSAVYLCASSLRVEEAFFGQGTRLTVV.

The rearrangement joins TRBV7-3 to TRBJ2-7; TCRdb picks TRBD1, but there is no DNA to check that call. The length of the CDR3 is 14 residues. Germline assignment: CDR1 SGHTA and CDR2 FQGTGA. The CDR3 sequence is CASSLGTIPYEQYF.

The chain links TRBV20-1 to TRBJ2-3; the TCRdb call, TRBD2, lacks DNA for checking. Germline CDR1 reads DFQATT; CDR2 reads SNEGSKA (reference sequence). The CDR3 has 14 residues. The CDR3 sequence is CSAGQGQGTDTQYF.

The chain carries TRBV10-3 and TRBJ2-7; TCRdb's assignment of TRBD1 cannot be checked, as there is no DNA. CDR1 ENHRY and CDR2 SYGVKD come from the germline V gene. This CDR3 is built from 16 residues. The chain's CDR3 is CAISGAGTVRGSEQYF.

This sequence joins TRBV20-1 and TRBJ1-4. The length of the CDR3 is 15 residues. Germline CDR1 and CDR2: DFQATT and SNEGSKA (reference sequence). The CDR3 protein is CSARDWGSGNEKLFF.

The rearrangement uses TRBV9 and TRBJ1-3. The CDR3 loop spans 17 amino acids. CDR1 and CDR2 from the germline V gene are SGDLS and YYNGEE. The CDR3 sequence is CASSVGNRQGAGNTIYF.

The chain carries TRBV12-3 or TRBV12-4 and TRBJ1-1. This CDR3 spans 12 amino acids. The CDR3 loop is CASSLQSHEAFF.

The CDR3: CSARGHRATSYEQYF. The gene calls are TRBV20-1 and TRBJ2-7; the D call of TRBD1 rests on TCRdb alone, since no DNA is present to check it. This CDR3 is 15 amino acids long. The germline V gene encodes CDR1 DFQATT and CDR2 SNEGSKA (reference sequence).

V gene TRBV7-2 combines with J gene TRBJ2-5; the TCRdb call, TRBD1, lacks DNA for checking. Germline V gene data show CDR1 as SGHTA and CDR2 as FQGNSA. CDR3 length: 15 amino acids. CDR3 in amino acids: CASSLQGGLQETQYF.

CDR3 loop: CASRAGTGYNEKLFF. V and J are TRBV28 and TRBJ1-4; the D call from TCRdb, TRBD1, cannot be confirmed without DNA. CDR1 is MDHEN and CDR2 is SYDVKM in the germline V gene. CDR3 size: 15 residues. Drawing the rest from reference TRBV28 and TRBJ1-4, the complete variable domain is DVKVTQSSRYLVKRTGEKVFLECVQDMDHENMFWYRQDPGLGLRLIYFSYDVKMKEKGDIPEGYSVSREKKERFSLILESASTNQTSMYLCASRAGTGYNEKLFFGSGTQLSVL.

The chain combines TRBV5-1 with TRBJ2-3; there is no DNA to check the TCRdb D call of TRBD1. The germline V gene encodes CDR1 SGHRS and CDR2 YFSETQ. The CDR3 has 16 amino acids. CDR3 amino acids: CASSFGAGAGTDTQYF.

J is TRBJ2-7 and V is TRBV7-9. The CDR3 is 12 amino acids. CDR1 and CDR2 (germline): SEHNR, FQNEAQ (reference sequence). The CDR3 loop reads CASTPKGTEQYF.

The chain carries TRBV12-3 or TRBV12-4 and TRBJ1-1. The CDR3 is 13 amino acids. The CDR3 region is CASYKYVNTEAFF.

This CDR3 reads CASSLGTGGYWSYNEQFF. The chain joins TRBV5-1 to TRBJ2-1; with no DNA, the TCRdb D assignment of TRBD1 cannot be verified. The CDR3 contains 18 residues. Germline V lookup: CDR1 SGHRS, CDR2 YFSETQ.

V is TRBV6-1 and J is TRBJ2-3; there is no DNA to check the TCRdb D call of TRBD1. CDR3 length: 14 amino acids. The germline V gene has CDR1 MNHNS and CDR2 SASEGT. The CDR3 sequence: CASRLLGATDTQYF.

The CDR3 loop reads CASSLISGQPQHF. The rearrangement links TRBV11-2 to TRBJ1-5. Germline V gene lookup returns CDR1 SGHAT and CDR2 FQNNGV. This CDR3 has 13 residues.

The rearrangement joins TRBV5-1 to TRBJ1-2. The germline gives CDR1 SGHRS, CDR2 YFSETQ. The CDR3 covers 14 residues. The CDR3 loop is CASSSDRKAYGYTF.

The chain recombines TRBV5-1 with TRBJ1-2; TCRdb's D call, TRBD1, is unchecked because there is no DNA. Germline loops: CDR1 SGHRS, CDR2 YFSETQ. This CDR3 comprises 17 residues. This CDR3 is CASSSGTGASANYGYTF.